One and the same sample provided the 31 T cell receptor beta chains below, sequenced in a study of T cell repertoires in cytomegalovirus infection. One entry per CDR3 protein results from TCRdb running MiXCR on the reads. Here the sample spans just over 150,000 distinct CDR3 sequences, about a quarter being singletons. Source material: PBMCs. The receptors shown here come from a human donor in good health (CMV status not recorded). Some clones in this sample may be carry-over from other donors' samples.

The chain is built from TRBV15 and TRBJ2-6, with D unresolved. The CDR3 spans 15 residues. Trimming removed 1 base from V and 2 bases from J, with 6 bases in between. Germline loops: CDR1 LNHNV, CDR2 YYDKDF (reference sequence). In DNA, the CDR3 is TGTGCCACCAGCAGAGTGAGTGCTGGGGCCAACGTCCTGACTTTC. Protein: CATSRVSAGANVLTF.

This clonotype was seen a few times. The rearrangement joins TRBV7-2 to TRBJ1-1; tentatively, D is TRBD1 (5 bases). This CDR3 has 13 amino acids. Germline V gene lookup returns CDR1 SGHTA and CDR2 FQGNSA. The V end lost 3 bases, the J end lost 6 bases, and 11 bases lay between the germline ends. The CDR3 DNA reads TGTGCCAGCAGCTTTGCAGGGTCCCCTGAAGCTTTCTTT. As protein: CASSFAGSPEAFF.

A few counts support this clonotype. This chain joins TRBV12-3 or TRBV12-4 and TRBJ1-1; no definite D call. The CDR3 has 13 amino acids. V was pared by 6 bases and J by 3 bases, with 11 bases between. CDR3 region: CASSRLRDTEAFF. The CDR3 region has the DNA TGTGCCAGCAGCAGGTTGAGGGACACTGAAGCTTTCTTT.

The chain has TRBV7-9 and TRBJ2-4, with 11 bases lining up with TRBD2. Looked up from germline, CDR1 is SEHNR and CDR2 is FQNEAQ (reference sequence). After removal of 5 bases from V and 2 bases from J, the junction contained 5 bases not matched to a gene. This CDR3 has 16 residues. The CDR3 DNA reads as TGTGCCAGCAGCCAAACTAGCGGGAGTACCAAAAACATTCAGTACTTC. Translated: CASSQTSGSTKNIQYF.

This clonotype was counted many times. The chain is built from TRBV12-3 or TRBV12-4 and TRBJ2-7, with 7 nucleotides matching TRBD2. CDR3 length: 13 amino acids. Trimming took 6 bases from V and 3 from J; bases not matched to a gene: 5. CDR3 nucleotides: TGTGCCAGCAGAGCGGGACGGAGCTACGAGCAGTACTTC. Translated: CASRAGRSYEQYF.

The CDR3 DNA sequence: TGTGCCAGCAGCTCCCCAACCATTCAGTACTTC. Residues: CASSSPTIQYF. J is TRBJ2-4 and V is TRBV11-2; D remains unclear. Trimming stripped 4 bases from V and 9 bases from J, with 7 bases between. This CDR3 has 11 amino acids. Germline V CDR1 and CDR2: SGHAT, FQNNGV.

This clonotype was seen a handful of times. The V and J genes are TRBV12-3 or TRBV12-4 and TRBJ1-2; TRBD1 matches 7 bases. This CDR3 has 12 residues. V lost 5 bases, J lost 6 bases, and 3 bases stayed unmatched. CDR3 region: CASSQGGHGYTF. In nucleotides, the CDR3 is TGTGCCAGCAGTCAAGGGGGCCATGGCTACACCTTC.

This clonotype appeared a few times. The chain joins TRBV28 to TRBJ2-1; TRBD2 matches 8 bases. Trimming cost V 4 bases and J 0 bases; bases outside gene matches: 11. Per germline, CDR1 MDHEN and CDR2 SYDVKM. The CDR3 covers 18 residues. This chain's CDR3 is CASSSVYSGMSSYNEQFF. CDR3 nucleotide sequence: TGTGCCAGCAGTTCCGTATATAGCGGGATGAGCTCCTACAATGAGCAGTTCTTC.

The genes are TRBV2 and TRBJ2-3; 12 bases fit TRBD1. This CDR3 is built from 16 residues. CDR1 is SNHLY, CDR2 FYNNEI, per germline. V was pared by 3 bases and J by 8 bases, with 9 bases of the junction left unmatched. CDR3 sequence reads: CASSDSSGTGGGTQYF. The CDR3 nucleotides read TGTGCCAGCAGTGACTCCTCCGGGACAGGGGGCGGTACGCAGTATTTT.

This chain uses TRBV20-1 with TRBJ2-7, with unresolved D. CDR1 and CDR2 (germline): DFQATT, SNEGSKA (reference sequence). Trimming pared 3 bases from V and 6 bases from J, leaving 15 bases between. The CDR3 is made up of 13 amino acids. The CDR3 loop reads CSASAGGNVEQYF. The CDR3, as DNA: TGCAGTGCTAGCGCAGGTGGGAATGTCGAGCAGTACTTC.

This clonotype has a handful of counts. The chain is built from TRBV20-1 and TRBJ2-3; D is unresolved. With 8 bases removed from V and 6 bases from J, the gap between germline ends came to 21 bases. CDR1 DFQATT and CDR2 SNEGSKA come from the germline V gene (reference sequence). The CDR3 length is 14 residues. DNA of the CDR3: TGCAGTCTACGGCTGGCCCCACCCTCGGATACGCAGTATTTT. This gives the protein CSLRLAPPSDTQYF.

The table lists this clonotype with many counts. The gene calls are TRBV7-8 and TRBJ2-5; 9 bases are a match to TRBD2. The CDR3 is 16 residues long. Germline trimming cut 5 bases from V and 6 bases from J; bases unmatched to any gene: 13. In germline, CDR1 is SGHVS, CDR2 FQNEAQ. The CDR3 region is CASSPTRIAGEKTQYF. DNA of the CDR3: TGTGCCAGCAGCCCAACGCGGATAGCGGGGGAAAAGACCCAGTACTTC.

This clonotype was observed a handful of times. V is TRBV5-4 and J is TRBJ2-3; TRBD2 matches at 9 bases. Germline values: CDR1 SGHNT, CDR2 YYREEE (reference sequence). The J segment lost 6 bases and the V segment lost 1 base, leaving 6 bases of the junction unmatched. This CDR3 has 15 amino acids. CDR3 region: CASSLITSGSDTQYF. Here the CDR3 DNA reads TGTGCCAGCAGCTTGATAACTAGCGGGTCCGATACGCAGTATTTT. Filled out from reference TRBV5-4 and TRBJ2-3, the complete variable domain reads ETGVTQSPTHLIKTRGQQVTLRCSSQSGHNTVSWYQQALGQGPQFIFQYYREEENGRGNFPPRFSGLQFPNYSSELNVNALELDDSALYLCASSLITSGSDTQYFGPGTRLTVL.

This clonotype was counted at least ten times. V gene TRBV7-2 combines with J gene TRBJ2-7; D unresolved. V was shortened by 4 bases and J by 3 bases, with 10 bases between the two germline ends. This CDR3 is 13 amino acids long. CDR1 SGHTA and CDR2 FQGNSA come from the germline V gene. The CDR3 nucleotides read TGTGCCAGCAGCTCCCTCTCTGACTACGAGCAGTACTTC. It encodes CASSSLSDYEQYF.

The CDR3 coding sequence is TGTGCCAGCAGTTTGAATAGCGGGGTGGAGACCCAGTACTTC. Its protein product is CASSLNSGVETQYF. J is TRBJ2-5 and V is TRBV27; 8 nucleotides align to TRBD2. Germline CDR1 is MNHEY and CDR2 is SMNVEV (reference sequence). CDR3 length equals 14 residues. The V segment lost 3 bases and the J segment 5 bases; nucleotides outside the gene matches: 5.

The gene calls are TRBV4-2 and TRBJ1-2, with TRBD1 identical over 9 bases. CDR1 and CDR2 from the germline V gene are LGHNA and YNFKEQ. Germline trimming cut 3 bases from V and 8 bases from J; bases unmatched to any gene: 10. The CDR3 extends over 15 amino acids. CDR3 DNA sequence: TGTGCCAGCAGCCAGGAATCGACAGGGGGTTTAGGCTACACCTTC. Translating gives CASSQESTGGLGYTF.

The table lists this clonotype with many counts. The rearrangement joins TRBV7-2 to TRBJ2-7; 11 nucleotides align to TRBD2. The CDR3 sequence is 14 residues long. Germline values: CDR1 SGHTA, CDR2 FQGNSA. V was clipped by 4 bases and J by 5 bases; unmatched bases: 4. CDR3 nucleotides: TGTGCCAGCAGCTATAGCGGGGGGGCCGACGAGCAGTACTTC. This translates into CASSYSGGADEQYF.

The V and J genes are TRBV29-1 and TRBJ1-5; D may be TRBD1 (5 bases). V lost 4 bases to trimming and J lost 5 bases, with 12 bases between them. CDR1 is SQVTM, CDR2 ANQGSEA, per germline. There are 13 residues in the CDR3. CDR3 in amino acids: CSVAQVEDQPQHF. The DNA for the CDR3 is TGCAGCGTTGCACAGGTTGAAGATCAGCCCCAGCATTTT.

CDR3: CASSARWGGRAQDTQYF. The DNA for the CDR3 is TGTGCCAGCAGCGCCCGTTGGGGCGGGAGGGCCCAAGATACGCAGTATTTT. The chain joins TRBV13 to TRBJ2-3; 9 bases line up with TRBD2. V shed 5 bases, J shed 5 bases, and the junction held 14 bases outside the gene matches. Germline loops: CDR1 PRHDT, CDR2 FYEKMQ (reference sequence). The length of the CDR3 is 17 residues.

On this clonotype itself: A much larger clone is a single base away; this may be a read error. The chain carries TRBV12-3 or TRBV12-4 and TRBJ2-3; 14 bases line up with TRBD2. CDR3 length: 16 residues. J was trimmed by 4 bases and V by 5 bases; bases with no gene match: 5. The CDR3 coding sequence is TGTGCCAGCAGTATTGGGACTAGCGGGAGCCCAGATACGCAGTATTTT. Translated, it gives CASSIGTSGSPDTQYF.

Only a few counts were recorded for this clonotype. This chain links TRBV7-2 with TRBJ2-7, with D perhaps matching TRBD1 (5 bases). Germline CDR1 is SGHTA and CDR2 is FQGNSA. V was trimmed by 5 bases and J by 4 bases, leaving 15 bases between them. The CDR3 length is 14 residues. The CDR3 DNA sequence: TGTGCCAGCAGCCCAGGCAGGGTCGGGTACGAGCAGTACTTC. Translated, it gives CASSPGRVGYEQYF.

CDR3 amino acids: CASSPGGGGKNIQYF. The CDR3 DNA is TGTGCCAGCAGCCCCGGGGGCGGGGGCAAAAACATTCAGTACTTC. V is TRBV7-2 and J is TRBJ2-4, with a possible D match to TRBD2 (7 bases). V lost 5 bases and J 3 bases, leaving 14 bases between the germline ends. This CDR3 comprises 15 residues. The germline V gene encodes CDR1 SGHTA and CDR2 FQGNSA.

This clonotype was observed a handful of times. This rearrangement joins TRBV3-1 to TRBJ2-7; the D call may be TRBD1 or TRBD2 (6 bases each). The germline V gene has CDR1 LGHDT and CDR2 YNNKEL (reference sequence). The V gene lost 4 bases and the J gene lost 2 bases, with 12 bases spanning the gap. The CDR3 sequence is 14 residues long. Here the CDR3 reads CASSPDGGPYEQYF. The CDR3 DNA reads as TGTGCCAGCAGCCCCGACGGGGGCCCCTACGAGCAGTACTTC.

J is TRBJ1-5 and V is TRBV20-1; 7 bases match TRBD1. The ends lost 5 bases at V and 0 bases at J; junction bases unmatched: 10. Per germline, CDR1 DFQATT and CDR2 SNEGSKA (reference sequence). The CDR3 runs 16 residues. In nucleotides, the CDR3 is TGCAGTGCTCGACAGGGTTGGGTCGATAGCAATCAGCCCCAGCATTTT. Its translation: CSARQGWVDSNQPQHF.

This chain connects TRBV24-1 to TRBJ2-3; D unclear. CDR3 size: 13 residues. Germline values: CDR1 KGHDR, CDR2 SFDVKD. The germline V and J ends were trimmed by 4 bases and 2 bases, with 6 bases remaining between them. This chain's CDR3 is CATSERITDTQYF. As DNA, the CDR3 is TGTGCCACCAGTGAACGCATCACAGATACGCAGTATTTT.

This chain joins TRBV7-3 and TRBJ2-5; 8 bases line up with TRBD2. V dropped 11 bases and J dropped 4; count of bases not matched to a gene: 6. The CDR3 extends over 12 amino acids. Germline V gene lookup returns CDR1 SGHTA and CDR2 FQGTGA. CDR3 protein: CAYIGRGETQYF. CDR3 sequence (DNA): TGTGCCTATATCGGGAGGGGAGAGACCCAGTACTTC.

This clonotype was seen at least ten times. This CDR3 is CASSLVGLAGTNTGELFF. The CDR3 nucleotides are TGTGCCAGCAGCTTAGTTGGGCTAGCGGGCACGAACACCGGGGAGCTGTTTTTT. This chain connects TRBV7-2 to TRBJ2-2; TRBD2 agrees at 8 bases. Germline values: CDR1 SGHTA, CDR2 FQGNSA. CDR3 length: 18 amino acids. J was trimmed by 0 bases and V by 1 base; bases with no gene match: 7.

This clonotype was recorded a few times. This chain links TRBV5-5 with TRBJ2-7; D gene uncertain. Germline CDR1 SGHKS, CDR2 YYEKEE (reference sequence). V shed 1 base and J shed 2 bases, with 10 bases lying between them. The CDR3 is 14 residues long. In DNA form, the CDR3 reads TGTGCCAGCAGCTTGTTAGGCGGCACCTACGAGCAGTACTTC. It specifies CASSLLGGTYEQYF.

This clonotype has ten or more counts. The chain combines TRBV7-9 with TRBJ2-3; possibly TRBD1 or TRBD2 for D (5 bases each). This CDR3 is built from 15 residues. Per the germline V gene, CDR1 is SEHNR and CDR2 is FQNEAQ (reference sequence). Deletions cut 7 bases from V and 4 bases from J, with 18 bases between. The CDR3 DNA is TGTGCCAGCACCTCCGAGGGGTTTAGGGCAGATACGCAGTATTTT. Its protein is CASTSEGFRADTQYF.

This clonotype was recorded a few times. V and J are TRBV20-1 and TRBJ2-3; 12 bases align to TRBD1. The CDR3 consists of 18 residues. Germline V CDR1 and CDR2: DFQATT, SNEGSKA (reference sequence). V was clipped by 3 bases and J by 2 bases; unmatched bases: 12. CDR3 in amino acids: CSARARDRGQTSTDTQYF. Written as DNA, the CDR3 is TGCAGTGCTAGGGCTCGGGACAGGGGGCAGACCTCCACAGATACGCAGTATTTT.

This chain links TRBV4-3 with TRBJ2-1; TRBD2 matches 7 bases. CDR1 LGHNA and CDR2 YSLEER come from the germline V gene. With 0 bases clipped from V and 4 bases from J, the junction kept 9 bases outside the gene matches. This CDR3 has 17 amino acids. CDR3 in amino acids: CASSQDSLAFLYNEQFF. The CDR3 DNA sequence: TGCGCCAGCAGCCAAGATTCACTAGCGTTCCTTTACAATGAGCAGTTCTTC.